Listed below are T cell receptor beta chains from one sample, sequenced in a study of OX40 agonist ivuxolimab in advanced cancers. Profiling relied on immunoSEQ multiplex PCR, and the TCRdb table lists in-frame clones only, not all of them. The table lists about 12,000 clones, about 87% of them singletons. The input for sequencing was CD4+ or CD8+ T cells sorted from blood, taken in a trial of the OX40 agonist ivuxolimab. The origin of the receptors is an adult with an advanced solid tumor such as melanoma, head and neck, liver or kidney cancer. CDR3s include the opening cysteine and the closing phenylalanine or tryptophan. A D gene is named only where the DNA matches it firmly. The listing skips clone size in some rows; elsewhere it reads once, few, many or a size class.

V: TRBV12-2
D: -
J: TRBJ1-3
size: -
DNA: TGTGCAAGTCGCTTACCCATAGACAGGGAAAGAGGTATGAGCTCTGGAAACACCATATATTTT
CDR3: CASRLPIDRERGMSSGNTIYF

V: TRBV7-6
D: TRBD1
J: TRBJ2-3
size: -
DNA: TGTGCCAGCAGCCCTCGGGACAGACACACAGATACGCAGTATTTT
CDR3: CASSPRDRHTDTQYF

V: TRBV28
D: -
J: TRBJ1-2
size: -
DNA: TGTGCCAGCAGTTTAGGGGGGCCCTATGGCTACACCTTC
CDR3: CASSLGGPYGYTF

V: TRBV5-5
D: TRBD2
J: TRBJ2-1
size: -
DNA: TGTGCCAGCAGCCTGCCAGCGGGAGTAAATGAGCAGTTCTTC
CDR3: CASSLPAGVNEQFF

V: TRBV5-8
D: TRBD1
J: TRBJ2-1
size: -
DNA: TGTGCCAGCAGCTTGAACGACAGGGGAGGCAATGAGCAGTTCTTC
CDR3: CASSLNDRGGNEQFF

V: TRBV4-3
D: -
J: TRBJ2-2
size: -
DNA: TGCGCCAGCAGCCAACGCAGGGTAGACACCGGGGAGCTGTTTTTT
CDR3: CASSQRRVDTGELFF

V: TRBV18
D: TRBD1
J: TRBJ2-7
size: -
DNA: TGTGCCAGCTCACCGGGAGGACAGGGACGGGATCCCTACGAGCAGTACTTC
CDR3: CASSPGGQGRDPYEQYF

V: TRBV28
D: -
J: TRBJ1-5
size: -
DNA: TGTGCCAGCAGCCCCACAGGGATTCTCAATCAGCCCCAGCATTTT
CDR3: CASSPTGILNQPQHF

V: TRBV28
D: -
J: TRBJ2-7
size: -
DNA: TGTGCCAGCAGTTTCCCCTCGACTGAAATTAAGATCGAGCAGTACTTC
CDR3: CASSFPSTEIKIEQYF

V: TRBV19
D: TRBD2
J: TRBJ2-2
size: -
DNA: TGTGCCAGTACCGGGGGGGCCGGGGAGCTGTTTTTT
CDR3: CASTGGAGELFF

V: TRBV7-6
D: -
J: TRBJ2-3
size: -
DNA: TGTGCCAGCAGCTCTCGTACTGGGGGTCTTAGCACAGATACGCAGTATTTT
CDR3: CASSSRTGGLSTDTQYF

V: TRBV27
D: -
J: TRBJ2-7
size: -
DNA: TGTGCCAGCAGTTTATATAGCGGAAGCTCCTACGAGCAGTACTTC
CDR3: CASSLYSGSSYEQYF

V: TRBV28
D: TRBD2
J: TRBJ2-7
size: -
DNA: TGTGCCAGCAGTCAAGTAGCGGGAGGCGTCGAGCAGTACTTC
CDR3: CASSQVAGGVEQYF

V: TRBV7-6
D: -
J: TRBJ1-4
size: once
DNA: TGTGCCAGCAGCCCACCTTTGGGAGGGGGTGCTAATGAAAAACTGTTTTTT
CDR3: CASSPPLGGGANEKLFF

V: TRBV29-1
D: -
J: TRBJ2-7
size: -
DNA: TGCAGCGTCCTACAGGGCCCCTACGAGCAGTACTTC
CDR3: CSVLQGPYEQYF

V: TRBV7-9
D: TRBD1
J: TRBJ1-6
size: -
DNA: TGTGCCATCCAAGGACAGGCGTGGAATTCACCCCTCCACTTT
CDR3: CAIQGQAWNSPLHF

V: TRBV18
D: TRBD1
J: TRBJ2-6
size: -
DNA: TGTGCCAGCTCACGGACAGGGTCCTACTCTGGGGCCAACGTCCTGACTTTC
CDR3: CASSRTGSYSGANVLTF

V: TRBV28
D: TRBD2
J: TRBJ2-3
size: -
DNA: TGTGCCAGTTTAGGGGTAGCGGGAGGCTACGATACGCAGTATTTT
CDR3: CASLGVAGGYDTQYF

V: TRBV4-3
D: TRBD1
J: TRBJ2-2
size: -
DNA: TGCGCCAGCAGCCAAGATAGGGGACAGGGATCGACCGGGGAGCTGTTTTTT
CDR3: CASSQDRGQGSTGELFF

V: TRBV9
D: TRBD2
J: TRBJ2-1
size: -
DNA: TGTGCCAGCAGCCTGACTAGCGGGAGGAGAAATGAGCAGTTCTTC
CDR3: CASSLTSGRRNEQFF

V: TRBV19
D: TRBD2
J: TRBJ2-7
size: -
DNA: TGTGCCAGTAGTATGGGGAGCGGGAGGACGTACGAGCAGTACTTC
CDR3: CASSMGSGRTYEQYF

V: TRBV5-6
D: -
J: TRBJ2-7
size: -
DNA: TGTGCCAGCAGCCCCGTCGGGCGGATTTACTACGAGCAGTACTTC
CDR3: CASSPVGRIYYEQYF

V: TRBV11-2
D: TRBD1
J: TRBJ2-5
size: -
DNA: TGTGCCAGCTGCGGGGACAGGTACCAAGAGACCCAGTACTTC
CDR3: CASCGDRYQETQYF

V: TRBV4-1
D: TRBD2
J: TRBJ2-7
size: once
DNA: TGCGCCAGCAGCCGCGGACTAGCGGAGAGCTACGAGCAGTACTTC
CDR3: CASSRGLAESYEQYF

V: TRBV5-6
D: TRBD2
J: TRBJ2-1
size: -
DNA: TGTGCCAGCAGCCCAGATACCGGGACTAGCCCCTACAATGAGCAGTTCTTC
CDR3: CASSPDTGTSPYNEQFF

V: TRBV4-1
D: -
J: TRBJ1-5
size: -
DNA: TGCGCCAGCAGCTCTAACAATCAGCCCCAGCATTTT
CDR3: CASSSNNQPQHF

V: TRBV7-9
D: TRBD1
J: TRBJ1-4
size: -
DNA: TGTGCCAGCAGCAACCTCTTGACAGGGCCATATGAAAAACTGTTTTTT
CDR3: CASSNLLTGPYEKLFF